Sequencing of this T cell receptor beta chain was carried out in a study of Graves' ophthalmopathy and Graves' hyperthyroidism. CDR1 and CDR2 from the germline V gene are LNHDA and SQIVND (reference sequence). The CDR3 is made up of 13 amino acids. Trimming took 3 bases from V and 4 from J, leaving 9 bases between them. As the template, RNA transcripts were used to amplify TCR beta CDR3 regions. HTBI primers were used in a first-round RT-PCR, which preceded a second-round multiplex PCR. Each CDR3 protein is one row after TCRdb ran MiXCR on the multiplex PCR reads. This table holds over a million distinct CDR3 sequences, about 38% found once. This clonotype was detected ten times or more.

The clonotype was recovered from an adult man with Graves' hyperthyroidism. The V and J genes are TRBV19 and TRBJ2-5; no clear D. Sequencing was done on a sample of peripheral blood or thyroid tissue (not recorded which). In DNA, the CDR3 is TGTGCCAGTAGTATTGTTATAGGAGAGACCCAGTACTTC. It encodes CASSIVIGETQYF.